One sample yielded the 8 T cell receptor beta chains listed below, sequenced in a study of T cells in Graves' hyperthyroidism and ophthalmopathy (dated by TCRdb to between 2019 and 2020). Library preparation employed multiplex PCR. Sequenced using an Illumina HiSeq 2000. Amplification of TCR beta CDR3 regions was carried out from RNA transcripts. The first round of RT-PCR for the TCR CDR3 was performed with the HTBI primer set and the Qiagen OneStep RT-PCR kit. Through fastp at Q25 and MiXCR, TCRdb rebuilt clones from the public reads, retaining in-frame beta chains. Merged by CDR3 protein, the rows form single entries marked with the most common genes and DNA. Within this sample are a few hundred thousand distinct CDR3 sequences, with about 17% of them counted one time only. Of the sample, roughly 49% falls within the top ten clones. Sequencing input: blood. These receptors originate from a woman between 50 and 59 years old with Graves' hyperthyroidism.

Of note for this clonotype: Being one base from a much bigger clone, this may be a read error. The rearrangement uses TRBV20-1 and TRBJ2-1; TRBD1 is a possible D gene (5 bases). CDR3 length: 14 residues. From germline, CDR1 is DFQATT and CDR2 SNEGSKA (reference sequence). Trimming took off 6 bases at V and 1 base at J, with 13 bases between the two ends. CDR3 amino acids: CSAVKGSSYNEQFF. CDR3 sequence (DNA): TGCAGTGCCGTTAAGGGGTCTTCCTACAATGAGCAGTTCTTC.

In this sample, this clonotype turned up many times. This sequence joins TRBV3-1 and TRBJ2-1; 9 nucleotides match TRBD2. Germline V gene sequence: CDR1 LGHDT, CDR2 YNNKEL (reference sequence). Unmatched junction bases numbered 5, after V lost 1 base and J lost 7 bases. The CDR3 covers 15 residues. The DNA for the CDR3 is TGTGCCAGCAGCCAAGTAGCGGGAGTAAATAATGAGCAGTTCTTC. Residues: CASSQVAGVNNEQFF.

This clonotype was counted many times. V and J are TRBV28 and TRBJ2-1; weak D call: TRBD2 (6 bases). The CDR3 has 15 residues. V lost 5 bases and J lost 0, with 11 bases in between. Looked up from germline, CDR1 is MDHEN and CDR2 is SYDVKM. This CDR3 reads CASSIYGSSYNEQFF. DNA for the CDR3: TGTGCCAGCAGTATATACGGGAGCTCCTACAATGAGCAGTTCTTC.

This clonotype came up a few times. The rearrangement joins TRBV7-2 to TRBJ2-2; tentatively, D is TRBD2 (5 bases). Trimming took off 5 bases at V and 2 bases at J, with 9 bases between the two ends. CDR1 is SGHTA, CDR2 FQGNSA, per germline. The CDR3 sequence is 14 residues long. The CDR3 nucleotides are TGTGCCAGCAGCAGAGGACTCAACACCGGGGAGCTGTTTTTT. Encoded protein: CASSRGLNTGELFF.

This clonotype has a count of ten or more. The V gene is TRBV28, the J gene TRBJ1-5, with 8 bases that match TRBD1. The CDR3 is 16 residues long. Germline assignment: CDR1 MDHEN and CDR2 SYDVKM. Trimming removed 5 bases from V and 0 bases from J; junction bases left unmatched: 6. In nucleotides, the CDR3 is TGTGCCAGCAGTGGGCAGGGGGCCCTTAGCAATCAGCCCCAGCATTTT. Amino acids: CASSGQGALSNQPQHF.

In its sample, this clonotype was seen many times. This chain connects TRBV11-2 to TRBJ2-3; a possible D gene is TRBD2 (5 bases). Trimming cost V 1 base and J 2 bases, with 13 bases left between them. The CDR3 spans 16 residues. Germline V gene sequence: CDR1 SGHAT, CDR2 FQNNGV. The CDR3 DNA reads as TGTGCCAGCAGCTTAGGCGGCGGGTGGGACACAGATACGCAGTATTTT. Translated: CASSLGGGWDTDTQYF. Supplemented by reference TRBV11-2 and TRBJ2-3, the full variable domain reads EAGVAQSPRYKIIEKRQSVAFWCNPISGHATLYWYQQILGQGPKLLIQFQNNGVVDDSQLPKDRFSAERLKGVDSTLKIQPAKLEDSAVYLCASSLGGGWDTDTQYFGPGTRLTVL.

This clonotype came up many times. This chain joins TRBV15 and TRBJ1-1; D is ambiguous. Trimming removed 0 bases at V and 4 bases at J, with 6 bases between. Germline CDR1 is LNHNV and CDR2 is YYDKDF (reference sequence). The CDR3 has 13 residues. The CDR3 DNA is TGTGCCACCAGCAGAGATCCGGGCACTGAAGCTTTCTTT. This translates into CATSRDPGTEAFF.

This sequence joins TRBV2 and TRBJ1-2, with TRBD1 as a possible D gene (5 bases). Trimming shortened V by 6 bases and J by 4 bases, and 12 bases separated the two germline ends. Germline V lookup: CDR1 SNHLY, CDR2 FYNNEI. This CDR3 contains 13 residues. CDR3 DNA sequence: TGTGCCAGCAGAACCCCGGGGGTCTATGGCTACACCTTC. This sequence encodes CASRTPGVYGYTF. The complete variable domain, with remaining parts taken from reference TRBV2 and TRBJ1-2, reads EPEVTQTPSHQVTQMGQEVILRCVPISNHLYFYWYRQILGQKVEFLVSFYNNEISEKSEIFDDQFSVERPDGSNFTLKIRSTKLEDSAMYFCASRTPGVYGYTFGSGTRLTVV.